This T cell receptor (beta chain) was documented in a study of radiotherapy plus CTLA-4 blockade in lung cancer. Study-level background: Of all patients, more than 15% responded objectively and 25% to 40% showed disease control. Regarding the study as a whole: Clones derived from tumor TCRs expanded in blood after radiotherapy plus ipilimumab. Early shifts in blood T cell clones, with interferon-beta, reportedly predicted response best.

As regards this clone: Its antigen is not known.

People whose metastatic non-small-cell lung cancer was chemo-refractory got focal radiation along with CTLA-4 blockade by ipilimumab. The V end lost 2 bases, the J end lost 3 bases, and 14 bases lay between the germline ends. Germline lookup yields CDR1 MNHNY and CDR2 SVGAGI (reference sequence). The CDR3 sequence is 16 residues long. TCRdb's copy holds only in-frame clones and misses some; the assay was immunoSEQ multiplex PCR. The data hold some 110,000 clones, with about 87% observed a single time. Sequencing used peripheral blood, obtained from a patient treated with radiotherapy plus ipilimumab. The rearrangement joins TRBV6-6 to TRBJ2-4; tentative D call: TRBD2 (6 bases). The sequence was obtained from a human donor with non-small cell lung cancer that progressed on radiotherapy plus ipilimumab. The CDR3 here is CASSYLVGGGKNIQYF. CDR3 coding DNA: TGTGCCAGCAGTTACCTAGTGGGAGGAGGCAAAAACATTCAGTACTTC.